This TCR beta chain was captured by sequencing in a study of tumor-infiltrating lymphocytes in primary liver carcinoma. In the study overall: Regardless of tissue type, samples showed similar yields of roughly 3.5 to 8 million productive TCRbeta reads.

Germline DNA was extracted alongside blood RNA, which was obtained from unsorted whole blood. Presurgery, about 4 milliliters of peripheral blood were collected. Study-wide results and caveats: A significantly higher top-250-clone fraction was found in tumors than in blood (p = 0.039).

V was cut by 1 base and J by 5 bases, with 15 bases left in between. CDR1 and CDR2 from the germline V gene are SGHAT and FQNNGV. CDR3 length: 17 amino acids. Starting from roughly 0.5 ug of total RNA, TCR beta cDNA was produced with a primer in the constant region. Slightly modified ARM-PCR, run as three nested multiplex PCR rounds, produced the TCR beta libraries. For approximately 11 cycles apiece, the opening two PCR rounds ran with TRBV1-TRBV30 forward primers and a C-beta reverse primer. TCRdb fed the multiplex PCR reads into MiXCR, producing one record per CDR3 protein. Of almost 200,000 distinct CDR3 sequences in the sample, roughly 61% are singletons; the top ten hold approximately 7%. Many counts were recorded for this clonotype. Its antigen is not known.

The TCR sequence derives from a woman aged 60 to 75 with primary liver carcinoma and hepatitis B virus infection. This chain joins TRBV11-2 and TRBJ1-6; D perhaps matches TRBD1 (6 bases). The sequenced sample was peripheral blood. The CDR3 is CASSLGGQSLNNSPLHF. Written as DNA, the CDR3 is TGTGCCAGCAGCTTAGGCGGACAGAGTCTGAATAATTCACCCCTCCACTTT.